One and the same sample provided the 9 T cell receptor beta chains below, sequenced in a study of blood T cell repertoires in COVID-19 (TCRdb year 2020). The library relied on the immunoSEQ multiplex PCR assay. What TCRdb holds here is the immuneACCESS table cut down to in-frame rearrangements. Part of the clones is not present; checked against another copy, under half of the missing clones reflect an unresolved V gene, and the others are unexplained. This sample gives approximately 90,000 clones in total; about 89% of them show up just once. The top ten clonotypes cover about 3.4% of the sample. What was sequenced was peripheral blood. Source of these receptors: a woman aged 70-85 years with acute or convalescent COVID-19.

This clone was counted a few times. The chain has TRBV24-1 and TRBJ1-3; TRBD1 aligns across 9 bases. J lost 8 bases, V lost 7 bases, and 5 bases had no gene match. CDR1 KGHDR and CDR2 SFDVKD come from the germline V gene. There are 13 residues in the CDR3. This CDR3 is CATSRGQGDTIYF. CDR3 nucleotide sequence: TGTGCCACCAGCCGGGGACAGGGAGACACCATATATTTT.

The DNA for the CDR3 is TGTGCCAGCAGCTTAGCTCAGGGAAGTACCGGGGAGCTGTTTTTT. Translated: CASSLAQGSTGELFF. V and J are TRBV7-9 and TRBJ2-2, with a tentative D call TRBD1 (5 bases). Germline loops: CDR1 SEHNR, CDR2 FQNEAQ (reference sequence). The CDR3 loop spans 15 amino acids. Between the trimmed V and J ends, which lost 0 bases and 5 bases, there was a span of 10 bases.

The chain combines TRBV10-3 with TRBJ1-5; 9 bases are shared with TRBD1. The CDR3 contains 17 residues. The germline CDR1 and CDR2 sequences are ENHRY and SYGVKD. V lost 2 bases to trimming and J lost 4 bases; unmatched junction nucleotides: 9. Here the CDR3 DNA reads TGTGCCATCAGTGAGACAGGGGGCGGGGGCGGAAATCAGCCCCAGCATTTT. This gives the protein CAISETGGGGGNQPQHF.

This clone came up a few times. The chain uses TRBV2 and TRBJ1-1; no clear D. V dropped 5 bases and J dropped 4 bases, with 14 bases sitting between them. The CDR3 is made up of 14 amino acids. Germline V gene sequence: CDR1 SNHLY, CDR2 FYNNEI. The CDR3 nucleotides are TGTGCCAGCAGTAGCTCGACTGGCAGCACTGAAGCTTTCTTT. It specifies CASSSSTGSTEAFF.

The chain uses TRBV29-1 and TRBJ2-2; no reliable D call. Trimming removed 4 bases at V and 0 bases at J, with 3 bases between. CDR1 and CDR2 from the germline V gene are SQVTM and ANQGSEA. The CDR3 loop spans 12 amino acids. CDR3 in amino acids: CSVVANTGELFF. In DNA form, the CDR3 reads TGCAGCGTTGTCGCGAACACCGGGGAGCTGTTTTTT.

This chain joins TRBV10-2 and TRBJ1-4; 8 bases agree with TRBD1. Per germline, CDR1 WSHSY and CDR2 SAAADI. Trimming cost V 6 bases and J 4 bases; bases outside gene matches: 13. The CDR3 extends over 17 amino acids. The CDR3 nucleotides are TGCGCCAGCAGCGAGGGACAGGCGCCAAACCTTAATGAAAAACTGTTTTTT. Translated: CASSEGQAPNLNEKLFF.

V gene TRBV5-6 combines with J gene TRBJ1-2, with D unclear. The CDR3 is 15 amino acids. V gave up 0 bases and J gave up 2 bases, with 11 bases separating them. Germline CDR1 reads SGHDT; CDR2 reads YYEEEE. For the CDR3, the DNA is TGTGCCAGCAGCTTGGGGAGTCGATTAAACTATGGCTACACCTTC. Protein: CASSLGSRLNYGYTF. Combining the CDR3 with reference TRBV5-6 and TRBJ1-2 gives the whole variable domain DAGVTQSPTHLIKTRGQQVTLRCSPKSGHDTVSWYQQALGQGPQFIFQYYEEEERQRGNFPDRFSGHQFPNYSSELNVNALLLGDSALYLCASSLGSRLNYGYTFGSGTRLTVV.

The J gene is TRBJ1-2, the V gene TRBV5-1, with TRBD1 identical over 7 bases. The germline gives CDR1 SGHRS, CDR2 YFSETQ. This CDR3 is built from 15 residues. Trimming cost V 4 bases and J 0 bases; bases outside gene matches: 6. The CDR3 coding sequence is TGCGCCAGCAGCGACCGGGACAGACCTAACTATGGCTACACCTTC. It specifies CASSDRDRPNYGYTF.

This clone showed up just once. The chain couples TRBV5-1 to TRBJ1-1; D possibly corresponds to TRBD1 (6 bases). Germline CDR1 reads SGHRS; CDR2 reads YFSETQ. With 3 bases removed from V and 2 bases from J, the gap between germline ends came to 11 bases. This CDR3 comprises 14 residues. The CDR3 coding sequence is TGCGCCAGCAGCTCGATGACAGGAAACACTGAAGCTTTCTTT. Translated: CASSSMTGNTEAFF. Variable domain in full (rest from reference TRBV5-1 and TRBJ1-1): KAGVTQTPRYLIKTRGQQVTLSCSPISGHRSVSWYQQTPGQGLQFLFEYFSETQRNKGNFPGRFSGRQFSNSRSEMNVSTLELGDSALYLCASSSMTGNTEAFFGQGTRLTVV.